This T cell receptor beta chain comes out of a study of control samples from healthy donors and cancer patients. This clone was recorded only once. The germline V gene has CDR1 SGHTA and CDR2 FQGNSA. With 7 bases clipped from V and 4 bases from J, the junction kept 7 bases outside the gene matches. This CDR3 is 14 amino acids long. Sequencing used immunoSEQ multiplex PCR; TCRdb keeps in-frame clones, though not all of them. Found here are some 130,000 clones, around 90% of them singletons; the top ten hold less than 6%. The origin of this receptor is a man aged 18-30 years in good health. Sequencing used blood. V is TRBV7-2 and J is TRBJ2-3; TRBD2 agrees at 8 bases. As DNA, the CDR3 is TGTGCCAGCACCCCGGGACTAGACGCAGATACGCAGTATTTT. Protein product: CASTPGLDADTQYF.